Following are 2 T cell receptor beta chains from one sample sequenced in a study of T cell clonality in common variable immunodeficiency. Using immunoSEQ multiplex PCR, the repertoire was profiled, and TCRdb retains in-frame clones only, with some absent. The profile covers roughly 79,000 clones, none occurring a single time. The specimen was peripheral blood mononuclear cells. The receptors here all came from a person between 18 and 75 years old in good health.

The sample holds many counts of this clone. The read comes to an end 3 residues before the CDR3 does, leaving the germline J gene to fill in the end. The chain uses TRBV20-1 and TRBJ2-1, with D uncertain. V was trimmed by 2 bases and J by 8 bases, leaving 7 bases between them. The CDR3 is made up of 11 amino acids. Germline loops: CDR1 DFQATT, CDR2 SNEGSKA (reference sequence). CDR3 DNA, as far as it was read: TGCAGTGCTAGAACAGTGTATGAG. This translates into CSARTVYE. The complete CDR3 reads CSARTVYEQFF.

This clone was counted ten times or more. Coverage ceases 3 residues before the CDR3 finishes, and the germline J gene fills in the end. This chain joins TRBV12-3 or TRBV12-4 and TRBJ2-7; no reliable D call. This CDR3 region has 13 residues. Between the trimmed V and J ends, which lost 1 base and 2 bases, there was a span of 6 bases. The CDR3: CASSLDTTYEQYF. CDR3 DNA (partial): TGTGCCAGCAGTTTAGACACTACCTACGAG.